What follows are 21 T cell receptor beta chains derived from one specimen sequenced in a study of blood T cell repertoires in COVID-19. The data were produced by immunoSEQ multiplex PCR, yet TCRdb's version contains in-frame clones alone and is incomplete. The table lists about 370,000 clones, 75% to 90% of them singletons. Sequencing used PBMCs or T cells enriched from blood (not recorded which). The receptors stem from a man aged 18 to 35 who had recovered from COVID-19.

V and J are TRBV9 and TRBJ2-7; 10 bases map to TRBD2. Germline V gene data show CDR1 as SGDLS and CDR2 as YYNGEE. The CDR3 contains 16 residues. V lost 3 bases to trimming and J lost 0 bases; unmatched junction nucleotides: 6. Written as DNA, the CDR3 is TGTGCCAGCAGCGGGACTAGCGGTGGCGTCTCCTACGAGCAGTACTTC. Its protein is CASSGTSGGVSYEQYF.

This clone was seen more than once but under ten times. The V and J genes are TRBV9 and TRBJ2-2; no definite D call. The length of the CDR3 is 18 residues. Between the trimmed V and J ends, which lost 4 bases and 0 bases, there was a span of 19 bases. CDR1 and CDR2 from the germline V gene are SGDLS and YYNGEE. CDR3 in DNA: TGTGCCAGCAGCACCAGCAGGTTTCCCGTCGCGAACACCGGGGAGCTGTTTTTT. Its protein is CASSTSRFPVANTGELFF.

The V and J genes are TRBV18 and TRBJ1-3; D is possibly TRBD1 (5 bases). The ends were cut back, 4 bases at V and 0 bases at J, with 16 bases in the middle. This CDR3 contains 17 residues. CDR1 is KGHSH, CDR2 LQKENI, per germline. The CDR3 protein is CASSLFMTATSGNTIYF. As DNA, the CDR3 is TGTGCCAGCTCACTCTTCATGACAGCCACCTCTGGAAACACCATATATTTT.

The chain employs TRBV10-3 and TRBJ2-5, with 8 bases matching TRBD2. Germline-derived CDR1 and CDR2 are ENHRY and SYGVKD. This CDR3 region has 14 residues. The trim removed 6 bases at V and 4 bases at J, leaving 7 bases unmatched. The CDR3 spells CAIRAGGEGETQYF. As DNA, the CDR3 is TGTGCCATCAGGGCGGGAGGTGAAGGAGAGACCCAGTACTTC.

The chain employs TRBV6-4 and TRBJ1-6, with a possible D match to TRBD1 (6 bases). V dropped 2 bases and J dropped 7 bases, with 12 bases sitting between them. Per the germline V gene, CDR1 is MRHNA and CDR2 is SNTAGT. The CDR3 totals 15 residues. CDR3 amino acids: CASSDRGAGNSPLHF. The CDR3 nucleotides read TGTGCCAGCAGTGACCGGGGGGCCGGGAATTCACCCCTCCACTTT.

This clone appeared a single time. This chain joins TRBV7-2 and TRBJ1-2, with TRBD1 as a possible D gene (5 bases). V was pared by 0 bases and J by 3 bases, with 14 bases between. CDR1 and CDR2 from the germline V gene are SGHTA and FQGNSA. This CDR3 is 16 amino acids long. The CDR3 bases are TGTGCCAGCAGCTTAGCCGGTAGACAGTTTTACTATGGCTACACCTTC. It encodes CASSLAGRQFYYGYTF. Drawing the rest from reference TRBV7-2 and TRBJ1-2, the complete variable domain is GAGVSQSPSNKVTEKGKDVELRCDPISGHTALYWYRQSLGQGLEFLIYFQGNSAPDKSGLPSDRFSAERTGGSVSTLTIQRTQQEDSAVYLCASSLAGRQFYYGYTFGSGTRLTVV.

The rearrangement links TRBV24-1 to TRBJ2-3, with D perhaps matching TRBD2 (5 bases). The germline V and J ends were trimmed by 9 bases and 8 bases, with 20 bases remaining between them. CDR1 KGHDR and CDR2 SFDVKD come from the germline V gene. This CDR3 is built from 14 residues. The CDR3 region has the DNA TGTGCCACCGCAGACACAGAGCCGAGGGCTACGCAGTATTTT. This translates into CATADTEPRATQYF.

The rearrangement joins TRBV4-1 to TRBJ2-2; D unclear. The V gene lost 1 base and the J gene lost 4 bases, with 4 bases spanning the gap. The CDR3 spans 13 residues. From germline, CDR1 is MGHRA and CDR2 YSYEKL. CDR3 in DNA: TGCGCCAGCAGCCAAGTCGGCACCGGGGAGCTGTTTTTT. Residues: CASSQVGTGELFF.

The chain recombines TRBV2 with TRBJ1-2; 9 bases are shared with TRBD1. Trimming removed 10 bases from V and 6 bases from J; junction bases left unmatched: 6. CDR1 SNHLY and CDR2 FYNNEI come from the germline V gene. This CDR3 contains 12 residues. CDR3 nucleotides: TGTGCCACCTCGGGACAGGGTAATGGCTACACCTTC. Translated, it gives CATSGQGNGYTF.

The rearrangement uses TRBV11-2 and TRBJ2-3; 7 bases align to TRBD2. CDR1 and CDR2 from the germline V gene are SGHAT and FQNNGV. V was pared by 1 base and J by 2 bases, with 6 bases of the junction left unmatched. This CDR3 region has 16 residues. The CDR3 here is CASSLVPAGITDTQYF. The CDR3 DNA reads as TGTGCCAGCAGCTTAGTGCCAGCGGGAATCACAGATACGCAGTATTTT.

Only one count was recorded for this clone. V is TRBV3-1 (or the pseudogene TRBV3-2) and J is TRBJ1-5, with D unclear. The CDR3 runs 15 residues. Germline V CDR1 and CDR2: LGHDT, YNNKEL (reference sequence). V was trimmed by 4 bases and J by 0 bases, leaving 10 bases between them. The CDR3 nucleotides are TGTGCCAGCAGCCTTGCGGGCTATAGCAATCAGCCCCAGCATTTT. Translating gives CASSLAGYSNQPQHF.

The gene calls are TRBV7-9 and TRBJ2-5; 11 bases are a match to TRBD2. The CDR3 is made up of 15 amino acids. CDR1 is SEHNR and CDR2 is FQNEAQ in the germline V gene (reference sequence). Trimming cost V 5 bases and J 7 bases; bases outside gene matches: 9. The CDR3 DNA follows: TGTGCCAGCAGCCAGCTAGCGGGGGGCGGCGGGACCCAGTACTTC. It translates to CASSQLAGGGGTQYF. Supplemented by reference TRBV7-9 and TRBJ2-5, the full variable domain reads DTGVSQNPRHKITKRGQNVTFRCDPISEHNRLYWYRQTLGQGPEFLTYFQNEAQLEKSRLLSDRFSAERPKGSFSTLEIQRTEQGDSAMYLCASSQLAGGGGTQYFGPGTRLLVL.

This clone was counted between two and nine times. The chain joins TRBV12-3 or TRBV12-4 to TRBJ2-1, with D hard to call. This CDR3 region has 13 residues. Trimming took off 5 bases at V and 2 bases at J, with 7 bases between the two ends. The CDR3 protein is CASSPPTYNEQFF. DNA for the CDR3: TGTGCCAGCAGTCCCCCAACCTACAATGAGCAGTTCTTC.

The DNA of the CDR3 is TGTGCCAGCAACAGCGGGGGGACCTACAATGAGCAGTTCTTC. Translated: CASNSGGTYNEQFF. The J gene is TRBJ2-1, the V gene TRBV27; 9 nucleotides agree with TRBD2. The V gene end was trimmed by 7 bases and the J gene end by 2 bases; junction bases not matched to a gene: 3. Looked up from germline, CDR1 is MNHEY and CDR2 is SMNVEV (reference sequence). The length of the CDR3 is 14 residues.

This clone was picked up a small number of times. The rearrangement uses TRBV6-1 and TRBJ1-2; D ambiguous. V lost 4 bases, J lost 7 bases, and 25 bases lay in between. The CDR3 sequence is 17 residues long. From germline, CDR1 is MNHNS and CDR2 SASEGT. This CDR3 is CASSGRWQASFTGGYTF. The CDR3 DNA reads as TGTGCCAGCAGTGGTAGGTGGCAGGCCTCCTTCACCGGTGGCTACACCTTC.

V is TRBV4-2 and J is TRBJ2-2; D is possibly TRBD2 (5 bases). This CDR3 region has 17 residues. Germline CDR1 and CDR2: LGHNA and YNFKEQ. With 0 bases removed from V and 6 bases from J, the gap between germline ends came to 17 bases. CDR3 loop: CASSQEVLARFAGELFF. The CDR3 DNA is TGTGCCAGCAGCCAAGAGGTGCTAGCCCGGTTCGCCGGGGAGCTGTTTTTT.

This chain connects TRBV4-2 to TRBJ1-5; a possible D gene is TRBD1 (5 bases). The CDR3 consists of 15 residues. Trimming took off 6 bases at V and 0 bases at J, with 12 bases between the two ends. The germline V gene encodes CDR1 LGHNA and CDR2 YNFKEQ. CDR3 protein: CASSGGGPSNQPQHF. The CDR3 region has the DNA TGTGCCAGCAGTGGGGGAGGTCCTAGCAATCAGCCCCAGCATTTT.

V usage is TRBV9 and J usage is TRBJ2-1; 9 bases are a match to TRBD2. This CDR3 comprises 15 residues. Germline V gene data show CDR1 as SGDLS and CDR2 as YYNGEE. Unmatched junction bases numbered 7, after V lost 0 bases and J lost 9 bases. The CDR3 nucleotides read TGTGCCAGCAGCGTAGGGCGGGAGGGCGGCCGTGAGCAGTTCTTC. This encodes CASSVGREGGREQFF.

The rearrangement joins TRBV5-1 to TRBJ2-1; 8 nucleotides match TRBD1. V lost 0 bases, J lost 4 bases, and 3 bases stayed unmatched. The CDR3 has 15 residues. Germline assignment: CDR1 SGHRS and CDR2 YFSETQ. In DNA form, the CDR3 reads TGCGCCAGCAGCTTGGGGGGGACAGGATACAATGAGCAGTTCTTC. It codes for CASSLGGTGYNEQFF.

This clone was found a few times. The chain carries TRBV5-1 and TRBJ2-5; TRBD2 agrees at 13 bases. Germline CDR1 is SGHRS and CDR2 is YFSETQ. The CDR3 has 19 residues. With V trimmed by 0 bases and J by 3 bases, 11 bases remained unmatched. In DNA, the CDR3 is TGCGCCAGCAGCTTGGACGAGACTAGCGGGGGGTCTCCGAAAGAGACCCAGTACTTC. Its translation: CASSLDETSGGSPKETQYF. Drawing the rest from reference TRBV5-1 and TRBJ2-5, the complete variable domain is KAGVTQTPRYLIKTRGQQVTLSCSPISGHRSVSWYQQTPGQGLQFLFEYFSETQRNKGNFPGRFSGRQFSNSRSEMNVSTLELGDSALYLCASSLDETSGGSPKETQYFGPGTRLLVL.

This rearrangement joins TRBV5-1 to TRBJ2-3; 10 bases match TRBD1. CDR3 length equals 15 residues. J was trimmed by 2 bases and V by 2 bases; bases with no gene match: 2. Looked up from germline, CDR1 is SGHRS and CDR2 is YFSETQ. The CDR3: CASSLGQGVTDTQYF. In DNA, the CDR3 is TGCGCCAGCAGCTTAGGACAGGGGGTCACAGATACGCAGTATTTT. The variable domain in full, with the rest retrieved from reference TRBV5-1 and TRBJ2-3, is KAGVTQTPRYLIKTRGQQVTLSCSPISGHRSVSWYQQTPGQGLQFLFEYFSETQRNKGNFPGRFSGRQFSNSRSEMNVSTLELGDSALYLCASSLGQGVTDTQYFGPGTRLTVL.